This T cell receptor (beta chain) was observed in a study of cytomegalovirus exposure and HLA in healthy donors. Study results and caveats: Among TCR beta chains, those listed as cytomegalovirus-associated numbered around 180. Roughly uniform sequencing depth across donors was assumed, possibly incorrectly. Reported performance of the classifier showed diagnosis of cytomegalovirus status with high specificity and sensitivity. The authors considered a cluster of highly shared sequence variants likely to be a sequencing artifact.

J was trimmed by 3 bases and V by 4 bases; bases with no gene match: 4. In germline, CDR1 is ENHRY, CDR2 SYGVKD. This CDR3 is built from 14 residues. On this clone itself: Antigen unknown.

The PCR made use of 60 Vbeta and 13 Jbeta primers. Clones were read by immunoSEQ multiplex PCR, and TCRdb kept only the in-frame ones, dropping some. The sample has about 200,000 clones, over 75% seen once. The rearrangement links TRBV10-3 to TRBJ2-3, with 7 bases aligning to TRBD1. Material: PBMCs. This receptor was obtained from a male donor in good health and CMV-seronegative. The CDR3 spells CAISGGQATDTQYF. CDR3 coding DNA: TGTGCCATCAGTGGCGGACAGGCGACAGATACGCAGTATTTT.